The present T cell receptor beta chain was sequenced within a study of CD8+CD57+ T cells in acquired aplastic anemia (dated 2018 in TCRdb). About the full investigation: On average, sorted CD4+ and CD8+ cells yielded 3 to 4 ug of extracted DNA, with a range of about 0.18 to 27.4 ug. CD8+CD57+ expansion was defined as a frequency above the mean frequency observed in healthy subjects. What the work shows at the level of the full study, not this receptor alone: Around 30 CD8+ CDR3 sequences were shared between patients and controls but appeared highly expressed in patients and within their immunodominant clones. CD8+ Simpson's diversity did not differ significantly between patients and healthy controls (P=0.060).

TCR beta VDJ combination and CDR3 sequence profiling used genomic DNA as the template. An Illumina HiSeq 2000 was the platform used for TCR repertoire sequencing. In the authors' own workflow: TRBV/TRBJ rearrangement plots, CDR3 size and DJ length profiles, and Simpson's diversity index were used to assess repertoires. The immunodominant clone was defined as the most abundant DNA sequence in deep sequencing data. CDR3 amino acid sequences were checked for sharing across subjects and were also compared against the VDJdb database and published repertoires. TCRdb ran its own pipeline on the public reads, namely fastp trimming at Q25 and MiXCR clone calling, and kept in-frame beta chains. Entries that share a CDR3 protein sequence are merged under the most common genes and DNA. The V and J calls shown here were made by TCRdb, not taken from the authors' results. Present in this sample are hundreds of thousands of distinct CDR3 sequences, around 32% of which were seen just once. The top ten hold 0.75% to 0.95% of the sample.

The patients picked for sequencing were ones in whom flow cytometry had shown an expansion of CD8+CD57+ cells. Severe acquired aplastic anemia was diagnosed in all patients according to International Study of Aplastic Anemia and Agranulocytosis and Camitta criteria. Patients had received no therapy at the time of blood sampling. The study deep-sequenced TCR repertoires of sorted CD4+ and CD8+ blood T cells from severe aplastic anemia patients and healthy subjects. In the USA, patient enrollment took place under clinicaltrials.gov protocols 00001620, 01623167, 00001397, 00071045, 00081523 and 00961064. Ficoll-Paque density gradient centrifugation was used to isolate peripheral blood mononuclear cells. CD4+ and CD8+ T cells were sorted by FACS or magnetic beads before DNA extraction. This clonotype was seen only a few times. What antigen it recognizes has not been identified. One base away there is no much larger clone; base qualities are not given.

The germline V gene (reference sequence) gives CDR1 as LGHDT and CDR2 as YNNKEL. Including the terminal cysteine and phenylalanine, the CDR3 comprises 15 residues. Solely the CDR3 DNA is kept, with 45 bases framed from the first base. Ends trimmed: V by 2 bases, J by 3 bases; bases unmatched to a gene: 6. The clonotype comes from a human donor with aplastic anemia. The chain joins TRBV3-1 to TRBJ2-7; 8 of the junction bases match TRBD2. Input material: sorted CD4+, CD8+, or CD8+CD57+ T cells (not recorded which) from PBMCs. The nucleotide sequence is TGTGCCAGCAGCCAACCAGCGGGAGTCAACTACGAGCAGTACTTC. Translation gives CASSQPAGVNYEQYF.